This TCR beta chain was captured by sequencing in a study of metastatic and nonmetastatic thyroid tumors. Study-level background: Across blood and tumor or nodule tissue, repertoires from malignant and benign thyroid patients were compared with one another.

In the study's own analysis: A classifier of distant metastasis in papillary thyroid cancer was built from CDR3 differences (across clinicopathological groups). Using MiXCR, TCRdb reanalyzed the PCR reads. TCRdb's processing, not the study's, gives the V and J calls here. The sample holds 20,000 to 25,000 clones; roughly 31% are singletons and the top ten take roughly 14%. This CDR3 has 16 residues. Per germline, CDR1 SGHDT and CDR2 YYEEEE. V was cut by 2 bases and J by 5 bases, with 19 bases left in between. This clone was detected ten times or more. What it binds is not known. All patients were untreated before thyroid surgery. General observations from the study: It was reportedly found that TCR beta diversity was significantly higher in malignant thyroid tumors than in benign nodules, a difference seen in both blood and tumor samples.

The receptor was isolated from a female donor with papillary thyroid cancer or a benign thyroid nodule (not recorded which). Some clones in this sample may be carry-over from other donors' samples. J is TRBJ1-2 and V is TRBV5-6; D is undetermined. The specimen sequenced was blood. CDR3 sequence: CASSFEARAPTYGYTF. The CDR3 DNA is TGTGCCAGCAGCTTCGAGGCAAGGGCACCCACTTATGGCTACACCTTC.